Each of the 12 T cell receptor beta chains below was sequenced from the same sample in a study of identical twins (dated by TCRdb to 2015 to 2016). The library was produced with 5' RACE. Sequencing used an Illumina HiSeq 2000. TCRdb reworked the public reads: Q25 trimming with fastp, MiXCR clone assembly, productive beta chains retained. Rows with a matching CDR3 protein are joined into one entry that keeps the most common DNA and genes. The sample includes 450,000 to 650,000 distinct CDR3 sequences, with nearly 15% observed a single time. Of the sample, roughly 0.46% falls within the top ten clones. This same sample was also part of a study on yellow fever vaccine responses in identical twins.

Sequencing was performed on CD4+ T cells sorted from blood. The receptors stem from a woman between 18 and 29 years old in good health.

This clonotype was observed a few times. The chain is built from TRBV12-3 or TRBV12-4 and TRBJ2-3, with TRBD2 identical over 7 bases. This CDR3 is built from 16 residues. V trimming: 3 bases; J trimming: 8 bases; junction bases outside the gene matches: 14. CDR3 protein: CASSFSGGGGVGTQYF. The CDR3 nucleotides read TGTGCCAGCAGTTTCTCGGGGGGTGGAGGGGTTGGTACGCAGTATTTT.

The chain joins TRBV7-2 to TRBJ1-1; possible D gene TRBD1, 6 bases. CDR3 length: 14 amino acids. Germline assignment: CDR1 SGHTA and CDR2 FQGNSA. V lost 5 bases and J lost 7, with 17 bases in between. CDR3 loop: CASSPTGRLFEAFF. CDR3 bases: TGTGCCAGCAGCCCAACAGGGAGGTTATTTGAAGCTTTCTTT.

The CDR3 bases are TGTGCCAGCAGCGCTTTAAGGGGGATTAACACCGGGGAGCTGTTTTTT. It codes for CASSALRGINTGELFF. The gene calls are TRBV5-5 and TRBJ2-2; D is possibly TRBD1 (6 bases). This CDR3 spans 16 amino acids. Germline V gives CDR1 SGHKS, CDR2 YYEKEE (reference sequence). The V end was cut by 4 bases, the J end by 2 bases, with 15 bases between.

This clonotype was counted a few times. The chain couples TRBV24-1 to TRBJ1-5; TRBD1 aligns across 7 bases. Germline V gene lookup returns CDR1 KGHDR and CDR2 SFDVKD. This CDR3 has 15 residues. V lost 4 bases and J lost 2; bases outside the gene matches: 4. The CDR3 nucleotides read TGTGCCACCAGTGACGTCGGGACAGGCAATCAGCCCCAGCATTTT. It yields the protein CATSDVGTGNQPQHF.

A remark on this clonotype: Relative to the germline gene, one junction end is altered; a read error may explain this. This rearrangement joins TRBV29-1 to TRBJ2-6, with 7 nucleotides matching TRBD1. Per the germline V gene, CDR1 is SQVTM and CDR2 is ANQGSEA. CDR3 length: 15 amino acids. The CDR3 sequence is CSVQTGSSGANVLAF. In DNA form, the CDR3 reads TGCAGCGTTCAGACAGGGTCCTCTGGGGCCAACGTCCTGGCTTTC. The full variable domain, with the rest looked up from reference TRBV29-1 and TRBJ2-6, is SAVISQKPSRDICQRGTSLTIQCQVDSQVTMMFWYRQQPGQSLTLIATANQGSEATYESGFVIDKFPISRPNLTFSTLTVSNMSPEDSSIYLCSVQTGSSGANVLAFGAGSRLTVL.

This rearrangement joins TRBV6-1 to TRBJ1-5; D not certain. V was cut by 4 bases and J by 3 bases, with 10 bases left in between. The germline gives CDR1 MNHNS, CDR2 SASEGT. This CDR3 is built from 14 residues. The chain's CDR3 is CASSGEWVNQPQHF. The CDR3 region has the DNA TGTGCCAGCAGTGGGGAATGGGTCAATCAGCCCCAGCATTTT.

The chain's CDR3 is CASSGMLTDTQYF. The CDR3 nucleotides are TGTGCCAGCAGCGGAATGCTTACAGATACGCAGTATTTT. The chain has TRBV7-6 and TRBJ2-3, with D unresolved. Germline V gives CDR1 SGHVS, CDR2 FNYEAQ. This CDR3 is 13 amino acids long. Trimming shortened V by 5 bases and J by 3 bases, and 9 bases separated the two germline ends.

The chain employs TRBV20-1 and TRBJ2-3; 12 positions agree with TRBD2. The length of the CDR3 is 18 residues. Germline assignment: CDR1 DFQATT and CDR2 SNEGSKA (reference sequence). The J segment lost 1 base and the V segment lost 6 bases, leaving 14 bases of the junction unmatched. In nucleotides, the CDR3 is TGCAGTGCAGTAGTGGGCCGACTAGCGGGGGTAGGCACAGATACGCAGTATTTT. This sequence encodes CSAVVGRLAGVGTDTQYF.

This chain joins TRBV20-1 and TRBJ2-7, with 8 bases matching TRBD2. The V and J ends lost 0 bases and 6 bases, in that order; junction bases with no gene match: 10. The CDR3 extends over 15 amino acids. Germline V gene lookup returns CDR1 DFQATT and CDR2 SNEGSKA (reference sequence). Here the CDR3 reads CSARDGAGVGSEQYF. The CDR3 coding sequence is TGCAGTGCTAGAGATGGAGCGGGAGTTGGGAGCGAGCAGTACTTC.

This clonotype was picked up a small number of times. The chain links TRBV28 to TRBJ2-7; no clear D gene. Germline V gives CDR1 MDHEN, CDR2 SYDVKM. Trimming pared 5 bases from V and 0 bases from J, leaving 14 bases between. The CDR3 consists of 15 residues. CDR3 in DNA: TGTGCCAGCAGTAGCCAGCGAGTAAGCTCCTACGAGCAGTACTTC. It translates to CASSSQRVSSYEQYF.

This clonotype appeared a few times. The V call is TRBV5-1, the J call TRBJ2-7; D remains unclear. V was cut by 4 bases and J by 3 bases, with 17 bases left in between. This CDR3 region has 15 residues. Germline assignment: CDR1 SGHRS and CDR2 YFSETQ. CDR3 DNA: TGCGCCAGCAGCCTAGACCCGACCTCCTACTACGAGCAGTACTTC. Translation: CASSLDPTSYYEQYF.

This clonotype was recorded a few times. The genes are TRBV2 and TRBJ2-1; the D gene is possibly TRBD2 (5 bases). This CDR3 contains 15 residues. Per germline, CDR1 SNHLY and CDR2 FYNNEI. The V gene lost 5 bases and the J gene lost 0 bases, with 11 bases spanning the gap. CDR3 sequence: CASSKRESSYNEQFF. The DNA for the CDR3 is TGTGCCAGCAGTAAGAGGGAGAGCTCCTACAATGAGCAGTTCTTC. Variable domain in full (rest from reference TRBV2 and TRBJ2-1): EPEVTQTPSHQVTQMGQEVILRCVPISNHLYFYWYRQILGQKVEFLVSFYNNEISEKSEIFDDQFSVERPDGSNFTLKIRSTKLEDSAMYFCASSKRESSYNEQFFGPGTRLTVL.